There are many counts of the clone carrying this TCR beta chain. Its target is not known. V shed 2 bases and J shed 7 bases, with 13 bases lying between them. This CDR3 is built from 15 residues. The germline V gene encodes CDR1 SGHRS and CDR2 YFSETQ. The data stem from a study of Graves' ophthalmopathy and Graves' hyperthyroidism. At the level of the study: Ahead of any treatment, peripheral blood was obtained at the initial diagnosis. General study results and limits: Predictions made by the model for ophthalmopathy progression reached 70.59% sensitivity and approximately 72% specificity. Detected in blood as well were most expanded thyroid clonotypes with frequency above 0.001.

Establishment of the diagnosis relied upon clinical symptoms, serum thyroxine, TRAb, thyroid ultrasound and orbital computed tomography. Using RNA transcripts, the TCR beta CDR3 regions were amplified. HTBI primers were used in a first-round RT-PCR, which preceded a second-round multiplex PCR. TCRdb re-called the multiplex PCR reads with MiXCR, one entry per CDR3 protein. The repertoire holds some 520,000 distinct CDR3 sequences, with roughly an eighth as singletons. The sequenced material came from blood. The receptor was isolated from a woman in her twenties or thirties with Graves' ophthalmopathy. V and J are TRBV5-1 and TRBJ1-6; D gene uncertain. CDR3: CASSFKGASNSPLHF. CDR3 nucleotide sequence: TGCGCCAGCAGCTTCAAGGGCGCCTCAAATTCACCCCTCCACTTT.